These 27 T cell receptor beta chains were sequenced from one sample in a study of T cells in women clearing cervical HPV infection. Assay used: immunoSEQ multiplex PCR; TCRdb lists only in-frame clones, some missing. Its listing shows 14,000 or so clones. The material sequenced was blood buffy coat. The receptor set was obtained from a woman aged 18 to 75 with a cervical HPV16 infection that either progressed to CIN3+ or cleared (not recorded which).

Notes on this clone: The missing CDR3 end, 3 residues past where the read stops, is filled in from the germline J gene. J is TRBJ2-5 and V is TRBV10-3; D is ambiguous. Trimming cost V 0 bases and J 5 bases, with 10 bases left between them. The CDR3 spans 14 residues. The germline CDR1 and CDR2 sequences are ENHRY and SYGVKD. CDR3 DNA, as far as it was read: TGTGCCATCAGTGAGTCACCAGATTCCGAGACC. This gives the protein CAISESPDSET. The full-length CDR3 reads as CAISESPDSETQYF.

Note on this clone: The read ends 3 residues early relative to the CDR3; the germline J gene fills the gap. V and J are TRBV7-2 and TRBJ1-2; 12 nucleotides agree with TRBD1. The CDR3 spans 15 residues. Germline V gene data show CDR1 as SGHTA and CDR2 as FQGNSA. CDR3 protein: CASSLVVGTGGDYTF. The sequenced part of the CDR3 DNA is TGTGCCAGCAGCTTAGTAGTAGGGACAGGGGGCGAC. Combining the CDR3 with reference TRBV7-2 and TRBJ1-2 gives the whole variable domain GAGVSQSPSNKVTEKGKDVELRCDPISGHTALYWYRQSLGQGLEFLIYFQGNSAPDKSGLPSDRFSAERTGGSVSTLTIQRTQQEDSAVYLCASSLVVGTGGDYTFGSGTRLTVV.

Concerning this clone: Sequencing ends 3 residues short of the CDR3 end; the germline J gene provides the rest. V is TRBV7-8 and J is TRBJ2-2; 7 nucleotides agree with TRBD2. The CDR3 is made up of 14 amino acids. Germline lookup yields CDR1 SGHVS and CDR2 FQNEAQ. CDR3 bases read: TGTGCCAGCAGCTTAGACGGGGGGAATGAAAAG. It yields the protein CASSLDGGNEK. The full CDR3 protein is CASSLDGGNEKLFF.

Points on this clone: The read stops 3 residues short of the end of the CDR3; the missing end is completed from the germline J gene. The V and J genes are TRBV5-1 and TRBJ2-1, with 11 bases fitting TRBD2. The CDR3 sequence is 15 residues long. V lost 1 base to trimming and J lost 6 bases; unmatched junction nucleotides: 3. From germline, CDR1 is SGHRS and CDR2 YFSETQ. Partial CDR3 DNA: TGCGCCAGCAGCTTGACTAGCGGGGGATCCAATGAG. Its protein product is CASSLTSGGSNE. The full-length CDR3 reads as CASSLTSGGSNEQFF.

The DNA read from the CDR3 is TGCGCCAGCAGCGTTGGACTCGCCGCCGAG. Its protein product is CASSVGLAAE. Given in full, the CDR3 is CASSVGLAAEQYF. The chain is built from TRBV5-1 and TRBJ2-7, with a weak D call TRBD2 (5 bases). The read is 3 residues too short to cover the CDR3 end, so that end is filled in from the germline J gene. The V and J ends lost 4 bases and 6 bases respectively, with 14 bases between them. The CDR3 runs 13 residues. Germline CDR1 and CDR2: SGHRS and YFSETQ.

For this clone: One end of the junction fails to match germline, which may point to a read error. With the read ending 3 residues before the CDR3 end, the germline J gene is used to fill in that end. The chain links TRBV20-1 to TRBJ2-3; weak D call: TRBD1 (5 bases). Germline values: CDR1 DFQATT, CDR2 SNEGSKA (reference sequence). The CDR3 contains 14 residues. CDR3: CSAGDRSSTDTQYF. Partial CDR3 DNA: TGCAGTGCTGGAGACAGATCTAGCACAGATACG.

Comments on this clone: The CDR3 is cut off 3 residues early in the read; its end comes from the germline J gene. The chain joins TRBV5-1 to TRBJ1-2; 8 bases agree with TRBD1. Looked up from germline, CDR1 is SGHRS and CDR2 is YFSETQ. The CDR3 extends over 17 amino acids. The chain's CDR3 is CASRPDRGSGVGETYTF. CDR3 bases read: TGCGCCAGCAGACCCGACAGGGGATCCGGGGTTGGAGAGACC.

On this clone: The CDR3 goes on 3 residues after the read ends, and that part is filled in from the germline J gene. The J gene is TRBJ1-2, the V gene TRBV14; a possible D gene is TRBD1 (5 bases). The CDR3 is made up of 13 amino acids. The V end lost 4 bases, the J end lost 5 bases, and 11 bases lay between the germline ends. Germline V gene data show CDR1 as SGHDN and CDR2 as FVKESK. The CDR3 loop is CASSPRQKYGYTF. CDR3 DNA, as far as it was read: TGTGCCAGCAGCCCCCGACAGAAATATGGC.

CDR3 region: CAWGEPDRRTYEQYF. Partial CDR3 DNA: TGTGCCTGGGGGGAACCGGACAGGCGGACCTACGAG. This chain links TRBV30 with TRBJ2-7, with 7 bases identical to TRBD1. The read falls 3 residues short of the CDR3 end, and the missing part is taken from the germline J gene. V was clipped by 5 bases and J by 2 bases; unmatched bases: 12. The CDR3 consists of 15 residues. Germline V CDR1 and CDR2: GTSNPN, SVGIG (reference sequence).

Concerning this clone: Coverage ceases 3 residues before the CDR3 finishes, and the germline J gene fills in the end. The J gene is TRBJ2-7, the V gene TRBV29-1, with TRBD2 matching 9 bases. Germline values: CDR1 SQVTM, CDR2 ANQGSEA. CDR3 length equals 15 residues. Trimming removed 7 bases from V and 1 base from J; junction bases left unmatched: 11. The CDR3 protein is CSAGGSSGASYEQYF. The CDR3 bases that were read are TGCAGCGCCGGAGGGTCTAGCGGGGCTTCCTACGAG.

A remark on this clone: The CDR3 end lies 3 residues beyond the end of the read and is filled in from the germline J gene. The V gene is TRBV30, the J gene TRBJ2-1, with 8 bases fitting TRBD2. This CDR3 is built from 14 residues. From germline, CDR1 is GTSNPN and CDR2 SVGIG (reference sequence). The V gene end was trimmed by 8 bases and the J gene end by 0 bases; junction bases not matched to a gene: 6. The covered CDR3 bases are TGTGCCAAAGCGGGGGAAAGCTCCTACAATGAG. Protein product: CAKAGESSYNE. The full-length CDR3 reads as CAKAGESSYNEQFF. The variable domain in full, completed from reference TRBV30 and TRBJ2-1, reads SQTIHQWPATLVQPVGSPLSLECTVEGTSNPNLYWYRQAAGRGLQLLFYSVGIGQISSEVPQNLSASRPQDRQFILSSKKLLLSDSGFYLCAKAGESSYNEQFFGPGTRLTVL.

With regard to this clone: The junction shows a germline mismatch at one end, possibly a read error. The CDR3 end lies 3 residues beyond the end of the read and is filled in from the germline J gene. Other nucleotide sequences from this sample produce the same CDR3. This chain joins TRBV5-1 and TRBJ1-1; 7 positions match TRBD1. Looked up from germline, CDR1 is SGHRS and CDR2 is YFSETQ. CDR3 size: 15 residues. The CDR3 protein is CASSAGQVSGTEAFF. The covered CDR3 bases are TGCGCTAGCAGCGCCGGACAGGTTTCGGGCACTGAA.

In regard to this clone: The read stops 3 residues short of the end of the CDR3; the missing end is completed from the germline J gene. The chain employs TRBV4-1 and TRBJ2-7, with D maybe TRBD1 (6 bases). Germline V gene lookup returns CDR1 MGHRA and CDR2 YSYEKL. Trimming took 3 bases from V and 2 from J, leaving 17 bases between them. This CDR3 region has 16 residues. This chain's CDR3 is CASSQAFQGTAYEQYF. The CDR3 bases that were read are TGCGCCAGCAGCCAGGCCTTCCAGGGGACCGCCTACGAG.

With respect to this clone: Read data end 3 residues before the CDR3 end; the end is taken from the germline J gene. The V gene is TRBV5-6, the J gene TRBJ1-2, with 8 nucleotides matching TRBD1. Unmatched junction bases numbered 3, after V lost 4 bases and J lost 4 bases. Germline V CDR1 and CDR2: SGHDT, YYEEEE. This CDR3 region has 13 residues. The CDR3 sequence: CASSRDRTYGYTF. The covered CDR3 bases are TGTGCCAGCAGCCGGGACAGGACCTATGGC.

The part of the CDR3 DNA that was read is TGTGCCAGCAGCCAAGATTTCACTACTCGGGAGACC. As protein: CASSQDFTTRET. Given in full, the CDR3 is CASSQDFTTRETQYF. The chain recombines TRBV3-1 (or the pseudogene TRBV3-2) with TRBJ2-5, with D unresolved. The read gets to within 3 residues of the CDR3 end, and the germline J gene fills in the rest. Trimming removed 0 bases at V and 5 bases at J, with 13 bases between. The CDR3 sequence is 15 residues long. Germline CDR1 and CDR2: LGHDT and YNNKEL (reference sequence).

Points on this clone: The sequence runs out 3 residues before the end of the CDR3; the remainder is reconstructed from the germline J gene. This chain joins TRBV11-2 and TRBJ1-6, with D hard to call. Germline values: CDR1 SGHAT, CDR2 FQNNGV. The V and J ends lost 5 bases and 7 bases respectively, with 9 bases between them. There are 13 residues in the CDR3. The part of the CDR3 DNA that was read is TGTGCCAGCAGCGGACGGGGAAATTCACCC. Its translation is CASSGRGNSP. The full CDR3 protein reads CASSGRGNSPLHF.

On this clone itself: The read falls 3 residues short of the CDR3 end, and the missing part is taken from the germline J gene. The chain uses TRBV5-8 and TRBJ2-7; maybe TRBD1 (5 bases). The CDR3 loop spans 14 amino acids. V shed 4 bases and J shed 2 bases, with 13 bases lying between them. The germline gives CDR1 SGHTS, CDR2 YDEGEE. The sequenced part of the CDR3 DNA is TGTGCCAGCAGCGTATGGGGCAGTGCCTACGAG. It translates to CASSVWGSAYE. The full CDR3 protein reads CASSVWGSAYEQYF.

Concerning this clone: Read data end 3 residues before the CDR3 end; the end is taken from the germline J gene. The chain employs TRBV5-1 and TRBJ1-4; TRBD1 agrees at 7 bases. The CDR3 is made up of 16 amino acids. V lost 4 bases, J lost 3 bases, and 9 bases stayed unmatched. Germline CDR1 reads SGHRS; CDR2 reads YFSETQ. Here the CDR3 reads CASSGGQLGANEKLFF. CDR3 bases read: TGCGCCAGCAGCGGGGGACAGTTGGGGGCTAATGAAAAA.

In the case of this clone: The read terminates 3 residues before the CDR3 end, so the remaining end is supplied by the germline J gene. The chain couples TRBV6-2 or TRBV6-3 to TRBJ1-1, with D unresolved. This CDR3 has 13 amino acids. Germline V gives CDR1 MNHEY, CDR2 SVGEGT. The germline V and J ends were trimmed by 4 bases and 0 bases, with 6 bases remaining between them. The CDR3 sequence is CASSSHVNTEAFF. Incomplete CDR3 DNA: TGTGCCAGCAGTTCCCATGTGAACACTGAA.

About this clone: The sequence runs out 3 residues before the end of the CDR3; the remainder is reconstructed from the germline J gene. The chain carries TRBV9 and TRBJ2-1; 12 positions match TRBD2. The germline gives CDR1 SGDLS, CDR2 YYNGEE. V shed 2 bases and J 9 bases; nucleotides not matched to a gene: 15. The CDR3 loop spans 18 amino acids. This CDR3 reads CASSVTSIASGGASEQFF. Incomplete CDR3 DNA: TGTGCCAGCAGCGTGACCTCAATAGCTAGCGGGGGGGCCAGTGAG.

On this clone itself: The read gets to within 3 residues of the CDR3 end, and the germline J gene fills in the rest. V gene TRBV5-6 combines with J gene TRBJ2-3; TRBD2 might be the D (6 bases). This CDR3 is built from 14 residues. V lost 4 bases and J lost 2, with 11 bases in between. Germline V lookup: CDR1 SGHDT, CDR2 YYEEEE. The covered CDR3 bases are TGTGCCAGCAGCATAGGGACTTACACAGATACG. Its translation: CASSIGTYTDT. The entire CDR3 sequence reads CASSIGTYTDTQYF.

In the case of this clone: The read finishes 3 residues shy of the CDR3 end, and the germline J gene is used to complete it. This chain links TRBV18 with TRBJ1-4, with 7 bases aligning to TRBD1. The CDR3 sequence is 17 residues long. Germline CDR1 and CDR2: KGHSH and LQKENI. The CDR3 loop is CASSPGQVASGANVLFF. The DNA read from the CDR3 is TGTGCCAGCTCACCTGGACAGGTGGCCTCTGGGGCCAACGTA.

With regard to this clone: The sequence runs out 3 residues before the end of the CDR3; the remainder is reconstructed from the germline J gene. V gene TRBV29-1 combines with J gene TRBJ2-5, with a tentative D call TRBD2 (6 bases). The CDR3 consists of 14 residues. V was clipped by 7 bases and J by 5 bases, with 20 bases between them. The germline gives CDR1 SQVTM, CDR2 ANQGSEA. The CDR3 is CSAPRDSGSETQYF. Partial CDR3 DNA: TGCAGCGCTCCTCGGGACTCCGGGTCGGAGACC.

As to this clone: Read coverage stops 3 residues before the CDR3 terminus; the germline J gene supplies the remainder. The chain recombines TRBV13 with TRBJ1-1; D not certain. Trimming removed 2 bases at V and 5 bases at J, with 9 bases between. The CDR3 extends over 13 amino acids. Germline V gives CDR1 PRHDT, CDR2 FYEKMQ (reference sequence). Incomplete CDR3 DNA: TGTGCCAGCAGCTTACAGGTAACTACTGAA. Protein product: CASSLQVTTE. The whole CDR3 sequence reads CASSLQVTTEAFF.

A word on this clone: The CDR3 end is not reached by the read, which stops 3 residues before it; the germline J gene fills it in. This chain joins TRBV19 and TRBJ2-3, with 7 bases identical to TRBD2. J lost 8 bases, V lost 1 base, and 21 bases had no gene match. Looked up from germline, CDR1 is LNHDA and CDR2 is SQIVND (reference sequence). The CDR3 totals 19 residues. Incomplete CDR3 DNA: TGTGCCAGTAGTATAGTCCCGGGTGGTTCTGACGGGGGGAAGAGTACG. This translates into CASSIVPGGSDGGKST. The entire CDR3 sequence reads CASSIVPGGSDGGKSTQYF.

To note about this clone: The read gets to within 3 residues of the CDR3 end, and the germline J gene fills in the rest. The J gene is TRBJ1-6, the V gene TRBV14; D is ambiguous. CDR1 and CDR2 from the germline V gene are SGHDN and FVKESK. The length of the CDR3 is 14 residues. V was shortened by 0 bases and J by 3 bases, with 3 bases between the two germline ends. CDR3 in amino acids: CASSQDYYNSPLHF. Partial CDR3 DNA: TGTGCCAGCAGCCAAGACTACTATAATTCACCC. The full variable domain, its missing parts supplied by reference TRBV14 and TRBJ1-6, is EAGVTQFPSHSVIEKGQTVTLRCDPISGHDNLYWYRRVMGKEIKFLLHFVKESKQDESGMPNNRFLAERTGGTYSTLKVQPAELEDSGVYFCASSQDYYNSPLHFGNGTRLTVT.

Comment on this clone: The sequence runs out 3 residues before the end of the CDR3; the remainder is reconstructed from the germline J gene. This chain connects TRBV5-1 to TRBJ2-2, with no clear D. Trimming stripped 1 base from V and 2 bases from J, with 9 bases between. CDR1 SGHRS and CDR2 YFSETQ come from the germline V gene. This CDR3 comprises 15 residues. CDR3 sequence reads: CASSLTADNTGELFF. The part of the CDR3 DNA that was read is TGCGCCAGCAGCTTGACAGCCGATAACACCGGGGAG.